A selection of T cell receptor beta chains follows, all from one sample in a study of MAIT cells during Salmonella Paratyphi A infection. TCRdb reprocessed the 5' RACE reads with MiXCR, giving one entry per CDR3 protein. Of just under 1,500 distinct CDR3 sequences detected, 66% appear once; the ten largest clones hold around 50%. The sample consisted of MAIT cells from blood, taken at the last sampling point of the challenge study. Receptors were obtained from a person aged 18 to 75 who was deliberately infected with Salmonella Paratyphi A in a paratyphoid fever challenge study. CDR3s leave out the opening cysteine and the closing phenylalanine or tryptophan.

v_gene | CDR3aa
TRBV27 | ASSFWTSGINEQY
TRBV28 | ASSSRVYGYT
TRBV3-1 | ASSRGGEQGTGELF
TRBV5-1 | ASRPGGAQETQY
TRBV6-1 | ATTRTGEESPLH
TRBV21-1 | ASSKCGRPHEQY
TRBV20-1 | SARDLTGAGDTQY
TRBV4-2 | ASSRPGTGNTEAF
TRBV20-1 | SARAGREKEKQW
TRBV28 | ASSPPEDLGKNIQY
TRBV20-1 | SASPLGLADTDTQY
TRBV20-1 | SAKRGDTEAF
TRBV7-2 | ASSAWTSGKGEQF
TRBV6-4 | ASSDLAGDTGELF
TRBV6-4 | ARDGGGQETQY
TRBV20-1 | SVLTGGLAYNSPLH
TRBV20-1 | SAKDGPNYGYT
TRBV4-2 | ASSQDTSGYEQY
TRBV4-2 | ASSQDGNSGANVLT
TRBV6-4 | ASSDSEQGGADTQY
TRBV20-1 | SARSWDREYEQY
TRBV5-1 | ASSLLGSQNTEAF
TRBV20-1 | SARDRAGTFEQY
TRBV6-2/TRBV6-3 | ASSWDSENQPQH
TRBV6-2/TRBV6-3 | ASSSGLAGANEQF
TRBV6-4 | ASSDSGQGATGELF
TRBV20-1 | SARDPGGPGDTQY
TRBV5-1 | ASSLAASGSSYEQY
TRBV20-1 | SARDRDTFYEQY
TRBV6-4 | ASSDRPGQGNTEAF
TRBV20-1 | SASSSGGSYNEQF
TRBV6-1 | ASSEDEGAGTSEQF
TRBV21-1 | ASSKGETGPGTGELF
TRBV7-9 | ASSLMGTDTQY
TRBV20-1 | SAPGGEFETQY
TRBV20-1 | SVPLAVGLDTQY
TRBV19 | ASSIIAGDSYEQY
TRBV5-1 | ASSEIAGGPGNEQF
TRBV20-1 | SARGGGDSYEH
TRBV20-1 | SARDVPDQYNEQF
TRBV4-3 | ASSPQGDREGTEAF
TRBV12-3/TRBV12-4 | ASSFRIGDSGTDTQY
TRBV20-1 | SARVGRVRGGPQH
TRBV6-1 | ASSESRGWETQY
TRBV4-2 | ASSPGAHSGANVLT
TRBV6-1 | ASSEEAGGAGYEQY
TRBV7-2 | ASSPILRQGRNYGYT
TRBV29-1 | SVEGPVYEQF
TRBV5-6 | ASSFLTGNQPQH
TRBV4-2 | ASSPAPVGGEVNGYT